This T cell receptor beta chain comes out of a study of cytotoxic CD8 clonotypes in ibrutinib-treated CLL. This clone occurred a few times. Its matching antigen is unknown. Only in-frame clones appear in the TCRdb table, and some are missing; sequencing was by immunoSEQ multiplex PCR. The profile shows 200,000 to 250,000 clones, roughly 77% of them singletons. Study-level results: Under treatment, the uncommon public clonotypes either contracted or remained stable.

There are 12 residues in the CDR3. V gave up 1 base and J gave up 3 bases, with 6 bases separating them. Germline assignment: CDR1 GTSNPN and CDR2 SVGIG (reference sequence). The sample was PBMCs, taken after 12 months of ibrutinib treatment. The chain joins TRBV30 to TRBJ1-2; no clear D gene. The sequence was collected from a human donor with chronic lymphocytic leukemia. CDR3 region: CAWSDLYYGYTF. DNA for the CDR3: TGTGCCTGGAGTGACCTCTACTATGGCTACACCTTC.